This TCR beta chain was observed in a study of T cell repertoires in cytomegalovirus infection. In the study overall: From public TCR beta signatures came an indication of both CMV infection and matching HLA type. Findings of the study overall: Summed frequency of shared TCR beta families picked out CMV carriers who also had the relevant HLA. There were HLA-C-restricted CMV-specific TCR beta clonotypes dominating the ex vivo response.

V was clipped by 5 bases and J by 4 bases, with 23 bases between them. Germline V gene lookup returns CDR1 MNHEY and CDR2 SMNVEV (reference sequence). The CDR3 covers 17 residues. TCRdb passed the reads through MiXCR, listing each CDR3 protein once. Among around 320,000 distinct CDR3 sequences listed, 9.5% were seen once. This clonotype appeared many times. Its antigen is unknown. This clonotype was obtained from a human donor in good health (CMV status not recorded). Some clones in this sample may be carry-over from other donors' samples. V and J are TRBV27 and TRBJ1-2; D might be TRBD1 (6 bases). Sequencing was performed on PBMCs. CDR3 in DNA: TGTGCCAGCAGTCCGTTTAAGGGGGAGTGGATCCGCTATGGCTACACCTTC. It is translated as CASSPFKGEWIRYGYTF.